The clone carrying this T cell receptor (beta chain) was seen a handful of times. The entry originates in a study of T cell changes during pregnancy in multiple sclerosis. CDR3 length equals 13 residues. Trimming removed 3 bases at V and 5 bases at J, with 13 bases between. Germline-derived CDR1 and CDR2 are GTSNPN and SVGIG (reference sequence). Some clones are missing from TCRdb's copy, which holds only in-frame ones; the method was immunoSEQ multiplex PCR. The sample has around 38,000 clones; approximately 92% are singletons. The source of this sequence is a female donor with multiple sclerosis, enrolled in a pregnancy study. The chain uses TRBV30 and TRBJ1-1; no clear D. Sequenced here: CD8+ T cells from peripheral blood mononuclear cells, sampled in the third trimester of pregnancy. The CDR3 protein is CAWSHSVETEAFF. The CDR3 region has the DNA TGTGCCTGGAGCCACTCGGTGGAGACTGAAGCTTTCTTT.